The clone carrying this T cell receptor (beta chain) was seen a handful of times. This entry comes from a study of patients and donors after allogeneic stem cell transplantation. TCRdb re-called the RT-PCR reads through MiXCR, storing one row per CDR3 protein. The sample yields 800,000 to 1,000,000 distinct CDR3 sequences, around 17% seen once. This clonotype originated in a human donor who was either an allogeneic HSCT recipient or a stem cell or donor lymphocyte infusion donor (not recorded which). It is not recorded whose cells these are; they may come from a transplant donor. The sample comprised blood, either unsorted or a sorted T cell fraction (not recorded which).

The CDR3 sequence is CASSFSPGTGKNSPLHF. The CDR3, as DNA: TGTGCCAGCAGTTTTTCCCCAGGGACAGGGAAGAATTCACCCCTCCACTTT. The chain uses TRBV12-3 or TRBV12-4 and TRBJ1-6; 9 bases are a match to TRBD1. V gave up 3 bases and J gave up 7 bases; unmatched junction bases: 10. This CDR3 has 17 residues.